This entry is about one T cell receptor beta chain. Antigen unknown. Germline V gene lookup returns CDR1 SGHNT and CDR2 YYREEE (reference sequence). The CDR3 extends over 15 amino acids. V shed 4 bases and J 7 bases; nucleotides not matched to a gene: 10. The data derive from a study of cytomegalovirus exposure and HLA in healthy donors. Study-wide results and caveats: Rare sequences made up most TCRs, while some public TCRs were found in many donors.

Primers: 60 Vbeta forward and 13 Jbeta reverse. Data came from immunoSEQ multiplex PCR; TCRdb stores just in-frame clones and leaves some out. The sample shows roughly 170,000 clones, approximately 86% of them seen only once. The chain joins TRBV5-4 to TRBJ2-1; TRBD2 aligns across 8 bases. The origin of this receptor is a male donor in good health and CMV-seronegative. The sequencing sample was made of PBMCs. The chain's CDR3 is CASSRTSGIGNEQFF. The CDR3, as DNA: TGTGCCAGCAGCCGTACTAGCGGTATCGGTAATGAGCAGTTCTTC.